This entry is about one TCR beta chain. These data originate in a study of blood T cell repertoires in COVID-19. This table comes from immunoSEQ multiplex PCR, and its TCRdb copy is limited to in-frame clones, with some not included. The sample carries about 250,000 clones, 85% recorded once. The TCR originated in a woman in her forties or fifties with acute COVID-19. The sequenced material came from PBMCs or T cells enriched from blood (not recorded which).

For the CDR3, the DNA is TGTGCCTGGAGCCTCGTTGGGGGGAGTGGGGAGACCCAGTACTTC. Its translation: CAWSLVGGSGETQYF. V and J are TRBV30 and TRBJ2-5; maybe TRBD2 (6 bases). Germline V CDR1 and CDR2: GTSNPN, SVGIG (reference sequence). The length of the CDR3 is 15 residues. V shed 3 bases and J shed 5 bases, with 19 bases lying between them.